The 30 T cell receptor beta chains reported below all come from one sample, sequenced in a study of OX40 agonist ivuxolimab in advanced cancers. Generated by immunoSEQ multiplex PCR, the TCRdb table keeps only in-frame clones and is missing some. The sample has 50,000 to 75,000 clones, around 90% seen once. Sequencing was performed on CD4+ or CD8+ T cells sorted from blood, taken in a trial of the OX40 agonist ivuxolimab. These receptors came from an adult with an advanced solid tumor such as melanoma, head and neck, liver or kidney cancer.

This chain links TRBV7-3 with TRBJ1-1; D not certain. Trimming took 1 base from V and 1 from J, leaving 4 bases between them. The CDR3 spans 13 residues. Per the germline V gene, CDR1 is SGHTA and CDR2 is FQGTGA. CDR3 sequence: CASSLRRNTEAFF. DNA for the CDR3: TGTGCCAGCAGCTTAAGGAGGAACACTGAAGCTTTCTTT.

CDR3 in DNA: TGTGCCAGTAGTGCGACAGGGATTGGGTCTGGAAACACCATATATTTT. Translated, it gives CASSATGIGSGNTIYF. The chain combines TRBV19 with TRBJ1-3; 7 nucleotides align to TRBD1. After removal of 5 bases from V and 1 base from J, the junction contained 8 bases not matched to a gene. The germline gives CDR1 LNHDA, CDR2 SQIVND (reference sequence). The CDR3 spans 16 residues.

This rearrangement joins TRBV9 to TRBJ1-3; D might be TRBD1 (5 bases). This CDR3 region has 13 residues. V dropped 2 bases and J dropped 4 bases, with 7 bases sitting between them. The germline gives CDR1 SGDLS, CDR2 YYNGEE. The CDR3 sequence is CASSVQGGNTIYF. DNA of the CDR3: TGTGCCAGCAGCGTTCAGGGAGGAAACACCATATATTTT. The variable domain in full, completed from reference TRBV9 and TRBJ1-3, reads DSGVTQTPKHLITATGQRVTLRCSPRSGDLSVYWYQQSLDQGLQFLIQYYNGEERAKGNILERFSAQQFPDLHSELNLSSLELGDSALYFCASSVQGGNTIYFGEGSWLTVV.

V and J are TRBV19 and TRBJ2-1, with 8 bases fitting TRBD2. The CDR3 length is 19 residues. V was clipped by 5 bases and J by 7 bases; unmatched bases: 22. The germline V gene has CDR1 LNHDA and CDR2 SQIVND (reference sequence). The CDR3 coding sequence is TGTGCCAGTAGTGCCCTACAGGGTTTGGTAATGGTAGCGGGGAATGAGCAGTTCTTC. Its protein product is CASSALQGLVMVAGNEQFF.

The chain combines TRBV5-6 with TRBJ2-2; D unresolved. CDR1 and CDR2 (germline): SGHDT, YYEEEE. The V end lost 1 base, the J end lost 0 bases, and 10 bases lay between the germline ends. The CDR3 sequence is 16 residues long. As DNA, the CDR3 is TGTGCCAGCAGCTTGTATCATGGGCCGAACACCGGGGAGCTGTTTTTT. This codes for CASSLYHGPNTGELFF. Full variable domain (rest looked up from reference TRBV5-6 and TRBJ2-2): DAGVTQSPTHLIKTRGQQVTLRCSPKSGHDTVSWYQQALGQGPQFIFQYYEEEERQRGNFPDRFSGHQFPNYSSELNVNALLLGDSALYLCASSLYHGPNTGELFFGEGSRLTVL.

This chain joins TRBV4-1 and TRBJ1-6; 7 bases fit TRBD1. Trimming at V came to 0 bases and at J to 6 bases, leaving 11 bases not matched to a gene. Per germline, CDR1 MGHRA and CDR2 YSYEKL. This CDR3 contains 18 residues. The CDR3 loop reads CASSQDESRRGLNSPLHF. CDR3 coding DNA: TGCGCCAGCAGCCAAGATGAAAGCAGAAGGGGGCTTAATTCACCCCTCCACTTT.

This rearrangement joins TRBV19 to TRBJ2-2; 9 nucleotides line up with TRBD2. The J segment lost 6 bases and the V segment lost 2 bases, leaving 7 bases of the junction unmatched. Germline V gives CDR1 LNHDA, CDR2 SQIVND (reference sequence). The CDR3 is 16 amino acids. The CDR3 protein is CASSILAGVSAGELFF. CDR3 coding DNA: TGTGCCAGTAGTATATTAGCGGGGGTGAGCGCCGGGGAGCTGTTTTTT.

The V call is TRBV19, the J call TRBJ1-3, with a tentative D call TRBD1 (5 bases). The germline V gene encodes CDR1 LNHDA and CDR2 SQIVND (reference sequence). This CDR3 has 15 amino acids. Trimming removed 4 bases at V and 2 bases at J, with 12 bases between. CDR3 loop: CASSTPGTAGNTIYF. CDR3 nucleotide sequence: TGTGCCAGTAGTACTCCAGGGACGGCTGGAAACACCATATATTTT.

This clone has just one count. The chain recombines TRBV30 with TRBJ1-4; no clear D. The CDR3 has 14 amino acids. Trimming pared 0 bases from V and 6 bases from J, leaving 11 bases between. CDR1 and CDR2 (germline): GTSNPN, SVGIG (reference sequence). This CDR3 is CAWSVYGADEKLFF. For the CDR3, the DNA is TGTGCCTGGAGTGTATATGGTGCTGATGAAAAACTGTTTTTT.

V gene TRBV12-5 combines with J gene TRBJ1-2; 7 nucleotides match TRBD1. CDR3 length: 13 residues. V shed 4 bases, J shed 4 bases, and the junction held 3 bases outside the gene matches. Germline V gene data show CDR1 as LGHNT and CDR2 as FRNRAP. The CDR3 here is CASGSTGFYGYTF. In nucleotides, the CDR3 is TGTGCTAGTGGTTCGACAGGGTTCTATGGCTACACCTTC.

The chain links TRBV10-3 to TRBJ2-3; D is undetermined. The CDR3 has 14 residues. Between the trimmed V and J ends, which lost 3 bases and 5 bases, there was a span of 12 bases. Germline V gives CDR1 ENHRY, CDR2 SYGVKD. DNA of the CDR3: TGTGCCATCAGTGACAGGTACAATGGAGATACGCAGTATTTT. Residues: CAISDRYNGDTQYF.

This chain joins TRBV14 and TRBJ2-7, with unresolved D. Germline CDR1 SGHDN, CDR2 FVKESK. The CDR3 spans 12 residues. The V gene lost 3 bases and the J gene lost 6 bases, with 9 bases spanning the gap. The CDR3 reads CASSHSNLEQYF. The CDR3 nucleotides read TGTGCCAGCAGCCACTCCAACCTCGAGCAGTACTTC.

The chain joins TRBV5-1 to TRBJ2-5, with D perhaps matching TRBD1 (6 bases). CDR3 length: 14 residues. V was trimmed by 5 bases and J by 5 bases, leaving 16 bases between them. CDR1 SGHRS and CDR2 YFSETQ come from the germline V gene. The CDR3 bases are TGCGCCAGCAGTTCGGGACAATCGACGGAGACCCAGTACTTC. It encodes CASSSGQSTETQYF. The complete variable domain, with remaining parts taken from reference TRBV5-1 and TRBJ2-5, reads KAGVTQTPRYLIKTRGQQVTLSCSPISGHRSVSWYQQTPGQGLQFLFEYFSETQRNKGNFPGRFSGRQFSNSRSEMNVSTLELGDSALYLCASSSGQSTETQYFGPGTRLLVL.

In nucleotides, the CDR3 is TGTGCCAGCAGGACAGACAGGGAATATGAAAAACTGTTTTTT. This translates into CASRTDREYEKLFF. J is TRBJ1-4 and V is TRBV7-2; 7 nucleotides match TRBD1. Trimming took 6 bases from V and 6 from J; bases not matched to a gene: 7. Germline loops: CDR1 SGHTA, CDR2 FQGNSA. The CDR3 runs 14 residues.

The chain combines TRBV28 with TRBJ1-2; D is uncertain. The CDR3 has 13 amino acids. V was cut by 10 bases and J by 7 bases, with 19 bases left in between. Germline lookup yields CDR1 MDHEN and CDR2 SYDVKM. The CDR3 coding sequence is TGTGCCATGGGCACCCCCGGAACCAGTGGCTACACCTTC. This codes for CAMGTPGTSGYTF.

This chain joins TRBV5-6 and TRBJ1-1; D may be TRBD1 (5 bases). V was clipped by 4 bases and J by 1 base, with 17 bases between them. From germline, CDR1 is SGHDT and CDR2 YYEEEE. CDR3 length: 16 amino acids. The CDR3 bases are TGTGCCAGCAGCCGACCTTCGGGGGGAGCGAACACTGAAGCTTTCTTT. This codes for CASSRPSGGANTEAFF.

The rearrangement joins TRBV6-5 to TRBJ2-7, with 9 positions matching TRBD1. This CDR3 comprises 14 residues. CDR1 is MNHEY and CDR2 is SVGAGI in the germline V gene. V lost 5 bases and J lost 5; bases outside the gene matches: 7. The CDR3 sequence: CASSPTGGTHEQYF. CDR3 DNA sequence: TGTGCCAGCAGTCCGACAGGGGGAACTCACGAGCAGTACTTC.

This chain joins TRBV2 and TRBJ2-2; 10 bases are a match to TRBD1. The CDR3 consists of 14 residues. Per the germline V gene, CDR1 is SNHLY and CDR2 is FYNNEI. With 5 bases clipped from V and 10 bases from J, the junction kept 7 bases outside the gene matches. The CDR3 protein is CASSPDRGVEELFF. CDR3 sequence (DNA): TGTGCCAGCAGTCCGGACAGGGGGGTGGAGGAGCTGTTTTTT.

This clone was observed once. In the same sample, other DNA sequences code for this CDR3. The CDR3 nucleotides read TGTGCCAGCGGGCTTAGGGGAGGGGGGGGCGAGCAGTACTTC. Amino acids: CASGLRGGGGEQYF. The V gene is TRBV11-2, the J gene TRBJ2-7, with TRBD2 as a possible D gene (7 bases). Germline V gene data show CDR1 as SGHAT and CDR2 as FQNNGV. The germline V and J ends were trimmed by 8 bases and 6 bases, with 20 bases remaining between them. The CDR3 is 14 residues long. The whole variable domain, filled in from reference TRBV11-2 and TRBJ2-7, reads EAGVAQSPRYKIIEKRQSVAFWCNPISGHATLYWYQQILGQGPKLLIQFQNNGVVDDSQLPKDRFSAERLKGVDSTLKIQPAKLEDSAVYLCASGLRGGGGEQYFGPGTRLTVT.

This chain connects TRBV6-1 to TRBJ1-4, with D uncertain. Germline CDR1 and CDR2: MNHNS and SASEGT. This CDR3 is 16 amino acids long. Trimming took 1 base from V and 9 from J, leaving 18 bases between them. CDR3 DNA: TGTGCCAGCAGTGAAGATTTAGAGTACTCCTTTAAAAAACTGTTTTTT. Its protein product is CASSEDLEYSFKKLFF.

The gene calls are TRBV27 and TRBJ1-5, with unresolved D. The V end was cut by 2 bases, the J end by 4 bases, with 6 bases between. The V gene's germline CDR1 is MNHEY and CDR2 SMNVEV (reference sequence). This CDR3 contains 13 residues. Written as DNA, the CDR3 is TGTGCCAGCAGTTTAAATGGGAATCAGCCCCAGCATTTT. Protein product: CASSLNGNQPQHF.

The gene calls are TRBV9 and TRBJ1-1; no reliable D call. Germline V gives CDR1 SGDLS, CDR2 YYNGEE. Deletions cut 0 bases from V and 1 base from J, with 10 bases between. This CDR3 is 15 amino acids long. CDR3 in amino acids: CASSVVGTPNTEAFF. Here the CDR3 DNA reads TGTGCCAGCAGCGTAGTGGGCACCCCGAACACTGAAGCTTTCTTT.

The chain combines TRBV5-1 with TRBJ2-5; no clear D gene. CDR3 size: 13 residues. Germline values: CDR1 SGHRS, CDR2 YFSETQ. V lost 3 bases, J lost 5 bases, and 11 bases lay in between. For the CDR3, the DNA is TGCGCCAGCAGCTGGGGTCAGAGGGAGACCCAGTACTTC. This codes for CASSWGQRETQYF. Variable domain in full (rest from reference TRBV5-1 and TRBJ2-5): KAGVTQTPRYLIKTRGQQVTLSCSPISGHRSVSWYQQTPGQGLQFLFEYFSETQRNKGNFPGRFSGRQFSNSRSEMNVSTLELGDSALYLCASSWGQRETQYFGPGTRLLVL.

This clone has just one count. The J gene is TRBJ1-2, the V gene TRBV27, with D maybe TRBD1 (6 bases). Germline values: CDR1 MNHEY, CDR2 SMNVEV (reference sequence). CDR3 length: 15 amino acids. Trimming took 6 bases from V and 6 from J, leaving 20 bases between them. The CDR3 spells CASRPPQVDRNGYTF. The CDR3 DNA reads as TGTGCCAGCAGACCACCCCAGGTCGACAGGAATGGCTACACCTTC.

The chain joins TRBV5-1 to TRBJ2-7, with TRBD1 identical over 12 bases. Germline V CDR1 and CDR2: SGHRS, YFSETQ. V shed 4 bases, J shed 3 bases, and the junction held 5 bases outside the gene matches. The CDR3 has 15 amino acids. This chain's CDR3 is CASSGGTGGGYEQYF. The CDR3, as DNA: TGCGCCAGCAGCGGCGGGACAGGGGGCGGCTACGAGCAGTACTTC.

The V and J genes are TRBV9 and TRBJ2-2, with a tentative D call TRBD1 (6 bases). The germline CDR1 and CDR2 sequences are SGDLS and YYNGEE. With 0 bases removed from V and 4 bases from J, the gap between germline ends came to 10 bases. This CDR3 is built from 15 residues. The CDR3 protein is CASSVDRAGTGELFF. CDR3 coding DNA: TGTGCCAGCAGCGTAGACAGGGCCGGCACCGGGGAGCTGTTTTTT. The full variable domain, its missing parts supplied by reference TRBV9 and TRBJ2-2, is DSGVTQTPKHLITATGQRVTLRCSPRSGDLSVYWYQQSLDQGLQFLIQYYNGEERAKGNILERFSAQQFPDLHSELNLSSLELGDSALYFCASSVDRAGTGELFFGEGSRLTVL.

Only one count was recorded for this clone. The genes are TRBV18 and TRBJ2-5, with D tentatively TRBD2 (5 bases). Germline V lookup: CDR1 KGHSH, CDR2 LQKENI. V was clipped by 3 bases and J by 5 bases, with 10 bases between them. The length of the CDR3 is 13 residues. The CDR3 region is CASSPGESETQYF. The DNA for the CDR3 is TGTGCCAGCTCACCCGGGGAGAGCGAGACCCAGTACTTC.

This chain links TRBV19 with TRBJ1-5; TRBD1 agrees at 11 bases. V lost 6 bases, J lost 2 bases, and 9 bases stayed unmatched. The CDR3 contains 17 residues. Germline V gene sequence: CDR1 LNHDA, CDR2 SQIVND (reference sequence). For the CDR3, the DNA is TGTGCCAGTAGAGTCGGACAGGGGGCGCGTGGCAATCAGCCCCAGCATTTT. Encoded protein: CASRVGQGARGNQPQHF. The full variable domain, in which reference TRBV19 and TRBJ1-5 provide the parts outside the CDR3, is DGGITQSPKYLFRKEGQNVTLSCEQNLNHDAMYWYRQDPGQGLRLIYYSQIVNDFQKGDIAEGYSVSREKKESFPLTVTSAQKNPTAFYLCASRVGQGARGNQPQHFGDGTRLSIL.

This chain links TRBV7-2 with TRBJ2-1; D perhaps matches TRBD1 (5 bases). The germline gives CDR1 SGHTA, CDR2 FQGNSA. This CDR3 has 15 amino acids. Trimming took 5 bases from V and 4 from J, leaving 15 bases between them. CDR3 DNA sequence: TGTGCCAGCAGCCCCGATCAGGGCGAATACAATGAGCAGTTCTTC. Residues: CASSPDQGEYNEQFF.

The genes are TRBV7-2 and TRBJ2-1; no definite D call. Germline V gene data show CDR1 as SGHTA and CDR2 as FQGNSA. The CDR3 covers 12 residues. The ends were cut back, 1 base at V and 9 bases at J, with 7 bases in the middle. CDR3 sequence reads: CASSLGETEQFF. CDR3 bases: TGTGCCAGCAGCTTAGGAGAGACTGAGCAGTTCTTC. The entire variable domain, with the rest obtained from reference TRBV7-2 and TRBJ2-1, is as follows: GAGVSQSPSNKVTEKGKDVELRCDPISGHTALYWYRQSLGQGLEFLIYFQGNSAPDKSGLPSDRFSAERTGGSVSTLTIQRTQQEDSAVYLCASSLGETEQFFGPGTRLTVL.